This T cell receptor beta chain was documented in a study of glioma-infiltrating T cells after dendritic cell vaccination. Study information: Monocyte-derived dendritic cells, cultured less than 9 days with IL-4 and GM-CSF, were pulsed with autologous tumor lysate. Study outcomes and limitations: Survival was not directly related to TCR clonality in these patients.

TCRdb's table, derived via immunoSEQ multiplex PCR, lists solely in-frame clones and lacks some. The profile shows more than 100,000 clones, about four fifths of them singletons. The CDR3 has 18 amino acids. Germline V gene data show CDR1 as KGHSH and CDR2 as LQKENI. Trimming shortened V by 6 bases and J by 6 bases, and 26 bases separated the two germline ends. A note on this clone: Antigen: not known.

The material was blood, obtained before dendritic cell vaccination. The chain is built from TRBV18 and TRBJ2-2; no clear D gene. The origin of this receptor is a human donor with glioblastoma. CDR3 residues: CASSQARLGWVNAGELFF. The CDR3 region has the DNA TGTGCCAGCTCCCAAGCCCGGCTGGGCTGGGTCAACGCCGGGGAGCTGTTTTTT. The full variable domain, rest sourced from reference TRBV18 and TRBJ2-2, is NAGVMQNPRHLVRRRGQEARLRCSPMKGHSHVYWYRQLPEEGLKFMVYLQKENIIDESGMPKERFSAEFPKEGPSILRIQQVVRGDSAAYFCASSQARLGWVNAGELFFGEGSRLTVL.